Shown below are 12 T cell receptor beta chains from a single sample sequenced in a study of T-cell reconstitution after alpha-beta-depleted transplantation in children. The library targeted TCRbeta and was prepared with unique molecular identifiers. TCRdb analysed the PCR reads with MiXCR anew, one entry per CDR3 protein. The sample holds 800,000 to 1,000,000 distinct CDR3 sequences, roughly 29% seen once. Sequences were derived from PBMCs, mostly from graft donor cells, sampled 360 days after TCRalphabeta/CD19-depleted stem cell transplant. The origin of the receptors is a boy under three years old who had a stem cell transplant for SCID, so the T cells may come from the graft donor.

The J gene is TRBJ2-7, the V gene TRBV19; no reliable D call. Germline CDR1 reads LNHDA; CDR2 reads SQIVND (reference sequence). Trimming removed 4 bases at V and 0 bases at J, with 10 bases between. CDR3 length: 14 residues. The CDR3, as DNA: TGTGCCAGTAGTAGGACGGGTAACTCCTACGAGCAGTACTTC. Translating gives CASSRTGNSYEQYF.

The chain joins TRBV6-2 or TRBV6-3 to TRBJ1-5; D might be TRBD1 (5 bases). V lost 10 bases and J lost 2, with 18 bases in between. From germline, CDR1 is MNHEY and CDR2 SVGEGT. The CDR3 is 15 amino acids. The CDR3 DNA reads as TGTGCCATCTCTTCCGTGGGGCTAGGCAATCAGCCCCAGCATTTT. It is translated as CAISSVGLGNQPQHF.

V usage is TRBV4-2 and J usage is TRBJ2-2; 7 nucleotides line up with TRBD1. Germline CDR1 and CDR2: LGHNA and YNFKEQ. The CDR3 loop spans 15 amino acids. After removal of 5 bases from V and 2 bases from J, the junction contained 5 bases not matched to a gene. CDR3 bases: TGTGCCAGCAGCGTTGACAGGGCCAACACCGGGGAGCTGTTTTTT. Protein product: CASSVDRANTGELFF.

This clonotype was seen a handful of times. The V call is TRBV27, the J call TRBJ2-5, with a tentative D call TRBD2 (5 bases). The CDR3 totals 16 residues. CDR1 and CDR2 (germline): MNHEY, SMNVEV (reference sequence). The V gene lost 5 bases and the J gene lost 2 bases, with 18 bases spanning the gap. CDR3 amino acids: CASSPLWGARQETQYF. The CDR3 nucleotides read TGTGCCAGCAGTCCCCTGTGGGGAGCGCGGCAAGAGACCCAGTACTTC.

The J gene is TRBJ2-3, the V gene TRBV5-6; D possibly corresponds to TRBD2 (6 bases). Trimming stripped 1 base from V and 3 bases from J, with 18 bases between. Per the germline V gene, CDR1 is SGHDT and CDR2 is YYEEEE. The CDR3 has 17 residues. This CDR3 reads CASSLLKSAGGTDTQYF. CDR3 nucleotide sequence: TGTGCCAGCAGCTTGCTGAAGTCAGCGGGTGGGACAGATACGCAGTATTTT.

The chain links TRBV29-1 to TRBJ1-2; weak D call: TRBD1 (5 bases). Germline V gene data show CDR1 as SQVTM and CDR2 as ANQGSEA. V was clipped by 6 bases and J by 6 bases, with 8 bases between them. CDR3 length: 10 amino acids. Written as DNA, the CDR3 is TGCAGCGTCAACAGGAATGGCTACACCTTC. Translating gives CSVNRNGYTF.

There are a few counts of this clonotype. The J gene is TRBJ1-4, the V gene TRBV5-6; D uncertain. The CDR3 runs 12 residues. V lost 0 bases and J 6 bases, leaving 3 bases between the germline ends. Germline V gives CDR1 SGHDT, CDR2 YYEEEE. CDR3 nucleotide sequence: TGTGCCAGCAGCTTGGTCGATGAAAAACTGTTTTTT. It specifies CASSLVDEKLFF.

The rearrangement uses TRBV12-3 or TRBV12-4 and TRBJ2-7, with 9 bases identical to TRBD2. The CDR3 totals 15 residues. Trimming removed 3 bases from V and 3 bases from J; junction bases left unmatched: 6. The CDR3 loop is CASSFAGGRSYEQYF. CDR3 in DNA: TGTGCCAGCAGTTTTGCGGGGGGGCGTAGCTACGAGCAGTACTTC.

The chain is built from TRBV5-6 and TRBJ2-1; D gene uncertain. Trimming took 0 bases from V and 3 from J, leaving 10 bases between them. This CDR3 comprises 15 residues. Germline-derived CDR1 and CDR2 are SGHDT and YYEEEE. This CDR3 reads CASSLGLLVYNEQFF. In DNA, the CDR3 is TGTGCCAGCAGCTTGGGGCTACTTGTCTACAATGAGCAGTTCTTC.

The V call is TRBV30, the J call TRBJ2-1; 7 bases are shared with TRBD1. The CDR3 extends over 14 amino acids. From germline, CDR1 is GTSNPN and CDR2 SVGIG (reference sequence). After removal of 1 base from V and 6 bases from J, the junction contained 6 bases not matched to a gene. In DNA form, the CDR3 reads TGTGCCTGGAGTGAAGGGGGCGCGGGCAATGAGCAGTTCTTC. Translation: CAWSEGGAGNEQFF. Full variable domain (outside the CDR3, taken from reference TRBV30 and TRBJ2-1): SQTIHQWPATLVQPVGSPLSLECTVEGTSNPNLYWYRQAAGRGLQLLFYSVGIGQISSEVPQNLSASRPQDRQFILSSKKLLLSDSGFYLCAWSEGGAGNEQFFGPGTRLTVL.

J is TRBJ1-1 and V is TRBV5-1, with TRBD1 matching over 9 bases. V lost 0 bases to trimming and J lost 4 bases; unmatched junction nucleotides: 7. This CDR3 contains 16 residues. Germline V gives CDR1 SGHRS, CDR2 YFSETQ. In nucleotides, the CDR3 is TGCGCCAGCAGCTTGGTAGGGGACAGGGCCCCCACTGAAGCTTTCTTT. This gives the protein CASSLVGDRAPTEAFF.

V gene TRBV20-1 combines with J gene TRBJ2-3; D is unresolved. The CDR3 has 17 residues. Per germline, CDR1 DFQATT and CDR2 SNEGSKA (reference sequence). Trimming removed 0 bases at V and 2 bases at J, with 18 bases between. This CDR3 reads CSARDAPRRPTTDTQYF. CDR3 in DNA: TGCAGTGCTAGAGATGCCCCTAGACGACCGACCACAGATACGCAGTATTTT.